A single sample gave rise to the 18 T cell receptor beta chains below, sequenced in a study of blood T cells in healthy people across ages. A second PCR of about 7 to 11 cycles used a sample-barcoded 5' primer and a J-beta primer mix. TCRdb re-analysed the 5' RACE reads in MiXCR, keeping a single row per CDR3 protein. The data contain roughly 1,700,000 distinct CDR3 sequences, about 28% of them singletons. Sequencing was done on a sample of blood. The receptor set was obtained from a woman aged 25 to 39 in good health.

This clonotype was seen at least ten times. The J gene is TRBJ2-3, the V gene TRBV2; D is possibly TRBD1 (5 bases). Germline lookup yields CDR1 SNHLY and CDR2 FYNNEI. The CDR3 loop spans 14 amino acids. The V gene lost 3 bases and the J gene lost 1 base, with 8 bases spanning the gap. The CDR3 DNA follows: TGTGCCAGCAGTGATGGGGCAGGCACAGATACGCAGTATTTT. It is translated as CASSDGAGTDTQYF. Complete variable domain (other parts from reference TRBV2 and TRBJ2-3): EPEVTQTPSHQVTQMGQEVILRCVPISNHLYFYWYRQILGQKVEFLVSFYNNEISEKSEIFDDQFSVERPDGSNFTLKIRSTKLEDSAMYFCASSDGAGTDTQYFGPGTRLTVL.

This chain uses TRBV10-3 with TRBJ2-3; TRBD2 might be the D (5 bases). Trimming removed 11 bases from V and 3 bases from J, with 18 bases in between. This CDR3 is built from 14 residues. CDR1 and CDR2 from the germline V gene are ENHRY and SYGVKD. The CDR3 loop is CASNSWVATDTQYF. The CDR3 DNA is TGTGCCTCAAATTCCTGGGTAGCGACAGATACGCAGTATTTT.

The chain couples TRBV20-1 to TRBJ1-2, with D possibly TRBD1 on 5 matching bases. The CDR3 spans 15 residues. The V and J ends lost 0 bases and 4 bases respectively, with 15 bases between them. CDR1 is DFQATT and CDR2 is SNEGSKA in the germline V gene (reference sequence). The CDR3 is CSARDPGGRVYGYTF. CDR3 DNA sequence: TGCAGTGCTAGAGATCCCGGGGGAAGGGTCTATGGCTACACCTTC.

This clonotype appeared a few times. This rearrangement joins TRBV10-1 to TRBJ2-1, with no clear D. Germline CDR1 WNHNN, CDR2 SYGVQD (reference sequence). V lost 2 bases and J lost 5, with 16 bases in between. The CDR3 extends over 16 amino acids. The CDR3 coding sequence is TGCGCCAGCAGTGAGGCCCTGACACCTCCCAACAATGAGCAGTTCTTC. Its protein product is CASSEALTPPNNEQFF.

Only one count was recorded for this clonotype. The chain is built from TRBV19 and TRBJ2-6, with a tentative D call TRBD2 (5 bases). The CDR3 runs to 16 residues. The V end lost 1 base, the J end lost 9 bases, and 16 bases lay between the germline ends. Germline V gene data show CDR1 as LNHDA and CDR2 as SQIVND (reference sequence). CDR3 DNA: TGTGCCAGTAGTATAGGGTATTGGGAGACAAACAACGTCCTGACTTTC. This sequence encodes CASSIGYWETNNVLTF.

V gene TRBV11-2 combines with J gene TRBJ2-1; D uncertain. Per germline, CDR1 SGHAT and CDR2 FQNNGV. The CDR3 sequence is 13 residues long. Trimming left V 5 bases short and J 8 bases short, with 13 bases between. This chain's CDR3 is CASSLRGPDEQFF. The CDR3 DNA is TGTGCCAGCAGCCTTAGAGGCCCCGATGAGCAGTTCTTC. The full variable domain, completed using reference TRBV11-2 and TRBJ2-1, is EAGVAQSPRYKIIEKRQSVAFWCNPISGHATLYWYQQILGQGPKLLIQFQNNGVVDDSQLPKDRFSAERLKGVDSTLKIQPAKLEDSAVYLCASSLRGPDEQFFGPGTRLTVL.

This sequence joins TRBV11-2 and TRBJ1-1; D remains ambiguous. The CDR3 extends over 14 amino acids. Trimming pared 0 bases from V and 6 bases from J, leaving 11 bases between. The germline V gene has CDR1 SGHAT and CDR2 FQNNGV. The DNA of the CDR3 is TGTGCCAGCAGCTTAGAGAGACTGACCTCTGAAGCTTTCTTT. Encoded protein: CASSLERLTSEAFF.

This chain links TRBV21-1 with TRBJ2-1; the table names TRBD2, a call not compared with the DNA. TRBV21-1 is termed a pseudogene. CDR3 size: 16 residues. In DNA form, the CDR3 reads TGTGCCAGCAGCAAAGCCCTGGGACTAGCCTTGAATGAGCAGTTCTTC. Its protein is CASSKALGLALNEQFF.

In regard to this clonotype: The conserved closing phenylalanine or tryptophan is absent in this CDR3, likely reflecting a read error. This chain uses TRBV29-1 with TRBJ2-1; D possibly uses TRBD1 or TRBD2 (5 bases each). The CDR3 has 16 residues. The V gene's germline CDR1 is SQVTM and CDR2 ANQGSEA. V was pared by 1 base and J by 8 bases, with 21 bases between. This CDR3 reads CSVEGLIGARVDEQFL. For the CDR3, the DNA is TGCAGCGTTGAAGGGTTGATCGGGGCTCGTGTGGATGAGCAGTTCTTA.

This clonotype showed up many times. The genes are TRBV29-1 and TRBJ2-1; 8 bases fit TRBD1. J gave up 9 bases and V 3 bases, and 13 bases lay outside the gene matches. The CDR3 length is 15 residues. CDR1 is SQVTM and CDR2 is ANQGSEA in the germline V gene. CDR3: CSVDRWQGAQIEQFF. CDR3 bases: TGCAGCGTTGATAGGTGGCAGGGGGCGCAGATTGAGCAGTTCTTC.

This sequence joins TRBV6-1 and TRBJ2-3; tentative D call: TRBD1 (6 bases). Germline-derived CDR1 and CDR2 are MNHNS and SASEGT. The CDR3 extends over 16 amino acids. Deletions cut 2 bases from V and 0 bases from J, with 12 bases between. The CDR3 nucleotides read TGTGCCAGCAGTGAAATACAGGGATCTAGCACAGATACGCAGTATTTT. It encodes CASSEIQGSSTDTQYF.

Comment on this clonotype: This may stem from a read error, because a much larger clone lies one nucleotide away. The J gene is TRBJ2-5, the V gene TRBV7-2; D call uncertain. The J call may not be correct, given that the DNA end is closer to TRBJ2-1. CDR3 length equals 12 residues. CDR1 and CDR2 (germline): SGHTA, FQGNSA. CDR3 bases: TGTGCCAGCAACTCGGGCCAAGAGACCCAGTTCTTC. Translating it yields CASNSGQETQFF.

This clonotype was detected a few times. V usage is TRBV2 and J usage is TRBJ2-5; D is ambiguous. Germline lookup yields CDR1 SNHLY and CDR2 FYNNEI. The CDR3 runs 14 residues. The ends were cut back, 5 bases at V and 5 bases at J, with 15 bases in the middle. CDR3 sequence (DNA): TGTGCCAGCAGTTTATCCAGGTACACGGAGACCCAGTACTTC. Its protein product is CASSLSRYTETQYF.

This clonotype was seen at least ten times. The chain couples TRBV3-1 to TRBJ1-4; D not certain. This CDR3 is 11 amino acids long. Germline loops: CDR1 LGHDT, CDR2 YNNKEL (reference sequence). V lost 8 bases and J lost 8, with 9 bases in between. The CDR3, as DNA: TGTGCCAGCGGCTCCAACGAAAAACTGTTTTTT. It is translated as CASGSNEKLFF. The full variable domain, with the rest looked up from reference TRBV3-1 and TRBJ1-4, is DTAVSQTPKYLVTQMGNDKSIKCEQNLGHDTMYWYKQDSKKFLKIMFSYNNKELIINETVPNRFSPKSPDKAHLNLHINSLELGDSAVYFCASGSNEKLFFGSGTQLSVL.

The chain joins TRBV7-3 to TRBJ2-3, with TRBD2 matching over 9 bases. The CDR3 has 15 residues. V was clipped by 3 bases and J by 6 bases; unmatched bases: 7. Germline V gene lookup returns CDR1 SGHTA and CDR2 FQGTGA. The CDR3 here is CASSFLAGREDTQYF. The CDR3 bases are TGTGCCAGCAGCTTCCTAGCGGGGCGGGAGGATACGCAGTATTTT.

The J gene is TRBJ2-2, the V gene TRBV11-2, with 8 bases aligning to TRBD1. Germline-derived CDR1 and CDR2 are SGHAT and FQNNGV. V was pared by 3 bases and J by 0 bases, with 9 bases of the junction left unmatched. The CDR3 totals 18 residues. CDR3 protein: CASSFDGQGQANTGELFF. The CDR3 DNA sequence: TGTGCCAGCAGCTTCGATGGACAGGGACAAGCGAACACCGGGGAGCTGTTTTTT.

This chain connects TRBV4-3 to TRBJ2-1; TRBD1 or TRBD2 may be the D gene (6 bases each). The ends were cut back, 0 bases at V and 4 bases at J, with 10 bases in the middle. Germline loops: CDR1 LGHNA, CDR2 YSLEER. The CDR3 extends over 15 amino acids. CDR3 sequence reads: CASSQDQGGYNEQFF. The CDR3 DNA reads TGCGCCAGCAGCCAAGATCAAGGGGGGTACAATGAGCAGTTCTTC.

The chain recombines TRBV12-3 or TRBV12-4 with TRBJ1-2; tentatively, D is TRBD1 (6 bases). The CDR3 length is 14 residues. With 7 bases removed from V and 5 bases from J, the gap between germline ends came to 17 bases. This chain's CDR3 is CASTEGGDLYGYTF. DNA for the CDR3: TGTGCCAGCACCGAGGGGGGGGACCTTTATGGCTACACCTTC.